The rows below give T cell receptor beta chains drawn from one sample of a study of radiotherapy plus CTLA-4 blockade in lung cancer. Profiled with immunoSEQ multiplex PCR; TCRdb holds only in-frame clones, not every one. The data contain 100,000 to 150,000 clones, approximately 90% of them seen just once; the ten biggest clones take up 5.5% to 8.5%. This specimen was peripheral blood, taken from a patient treated with radiotherapy plus ipilimumab. Receptors originate from a human donor with non-small cell lung cancer that progressed on radiotherapy plus ipilimumab. Both conserved end residues are part of each CDR3. A D gene is named only where the DNA matches it firmly. Size is stated for part of the rows, as once, few or many counts, or as a class when the clone is expanded.

clone size,D gene,V gene,J gene,CDR3 DNA,CDR3 protein
NA,TRBD2,TRBV11-3,TRBJ2-1,TGTGCCAGCAGCTTACTGGCGGGGGTTGAGCAGTTCTTC,CASSLLAGVEQFF
NA,NA,TRBV2,TRBJ2-7,TGTGCCAGCAGTGAAGGGAGATACGAGCAGTACTTC,CASSEGRYEQYF
once,NA,TRBV7-8,TRBJ2-6,TGTGCCAGCAGCTTCTACTCTGGGGCCAACGTCCTGACTTTC,CASSFYSGANVLTF
NA,TRBD2,TRBV5-1,TRBJ2-5,TGCGCCAGCAGCTCTACTAGCGGTATCTCGGAGACCCAGTACTTC,CASSSTSGISETQYF
NA,TRBD2,TRBV5-4,TRBJ2-5,TGTGCCAGCAGCAAGGGGACTAGCGGGCTAGAGACCCAGTACTTC,CASSKGTSGLETQYF
NA,NA,TRBV4-2,TRBJ2-1,TGTGCCAGCAGCCAAGAGTGGAAAAACAATGAGCAGTTCTTC,CASSQEWKNNEQFF
NA,NA,TRBV4-2,TRBJ2-1,TGTGCCAGCAGCCCTGGACTCCTTGGGCCCTACAATGAGCAGTTCTTC,CASSPGLLGPYNEQFF
NA,NA,TRBV5-1,TRBJ2-3,TGCGCCAGCAGCCCTATAGGATGGGGCGGTACAGATACGCAGTATTTT,CASSPIGWGGTDTQYF
once,NA,TRBV5-1,TRBJ2-5,TGCGCCAGCAGCTTGGGGAGGAGAGAGACCCAGTACTTC,CASSLGRRETQYF
NA,TRBD2,TRBV6-6,TRBJ2-1,TGTGCCAGCAGTTACTCGACAGCGGGAATGTATGATGAGCAGTTCTTC,CASSYSTAGMYDEQFF
NA,NA,TRBV5-1,TRBJ1-2,TGCGCCAGCAGCTTGGACCCGGGGGCAAGGGAAGGCTACACCTTC,CASSLDPGAREGYTF
NA,TRBD1,TRBV4-2,TRBJ2-5,TGTGCCAGCAGCCCCAGGGGGCGTGGAGGACAAGAGACCCAGTACTTC,CASSPRGRGGQETQYF
NA,NA,TRBV6-1,TRBJ2-1,TGTGCCAGCAGTGATCAGCCACAGGGGGGGGAGCAGTTCTTC,CASSDQPQGGEQFF
NA,NA,TRBV5-4,TRBJ2-1,TGTGCCAGCACCCCCGGGACGGGCCTAGGAAACAATGAGCAGTTCTTC,CASTPGTGLGNNEQFF
NA,NA,TRBV7-2,TRBJ1-2,TGTGCCAGCAGCTTAAGAGATGGTGGCTACACCTTC,CASSLRDGGYTF
NA,TRBD2,TRBV18,TRBJ2-2,TGTGCCAGCTCACCGGTTGGGCTAGCGGGAATGAACACCGGGGAGCTGTTTTTT,CASSPVGLAGMNTGELFF
NA,TRBD1,TRBV7-8,TRBJ1-5,TGTGCCAGCAGCCGACAGGGGACGGGGAGGCAGCCCCAGCATTTT,CASSRQGTGRQPQHF
NA,TRBD2,TRBV11-3,TRBJ2-7,TGTGCCAGCAGCGATCCCTTTGCGGGAGAAACGCGCGAGCAGTACTTC,CASSDPFAGETREQYF
NA,NA,TRBV4-2,TRBJ1-1,TGTGCCAGCAGCCATCTGGGGGGGCGGCACACTGAAGCTTTCTTT,CASSHLGGRHTEAFF
NA,NA,TRBV27,TRBJ2-7,TGTGCCAGCAGTCCCGCCCGACGGGGCGGCTACGAGCAGTACTTC,CASSPARRGGYEQYF
NA,TRBD2,TRBV30,TRBJ2-1,TGTGCCTGGAGTGTCCTAGCGGGAGGAGATGAGCAGTTCTTC,CAWSVLAGGDEQFF
NA,NA,TRBV6-5,TRBJ2-2,TGTGCCAGCGCGGCTAGAAGCACCGGGGAGCTGTTTTTT,CASAARSTGELFF
once,NA,TRBV5-1,TRBJ2-7,TGCGCCAGCAGCTTGGGCCACACCGGCCCAATTCAGTCCAACGAGCAGTACTTC,CASSLGHTGPIQSNEQYF